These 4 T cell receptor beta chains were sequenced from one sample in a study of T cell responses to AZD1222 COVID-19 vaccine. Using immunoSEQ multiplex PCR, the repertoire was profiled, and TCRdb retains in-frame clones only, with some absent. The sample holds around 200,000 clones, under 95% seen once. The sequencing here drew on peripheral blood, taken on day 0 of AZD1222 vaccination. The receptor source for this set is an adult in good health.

CDR3 loop: CASSLQGMNTEAFF. As DNA, the CDR3 is TGCGCCAGCAGCTTACAGGGGATGAACACTGAAGCTTTCTTT. V and J are TRBV5-1 and TRBJ1-1, with 7 bases aligning to TRBD1. CDR1 and CDR2 from the germline V gene are SGHRS and YFSETQ. V lost 2 bases to trimming and J lost 0 bases; unmatched junction nucleotides: 1. This CDR3 spans 14 amino acids.

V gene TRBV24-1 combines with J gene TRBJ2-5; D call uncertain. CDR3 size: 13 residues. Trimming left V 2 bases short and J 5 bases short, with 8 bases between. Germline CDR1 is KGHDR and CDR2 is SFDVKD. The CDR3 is CATSDYPGETQYF. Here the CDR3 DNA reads TGTGCCACCAGTGATTACCCTGGGGAGACCCAGTACTTC.

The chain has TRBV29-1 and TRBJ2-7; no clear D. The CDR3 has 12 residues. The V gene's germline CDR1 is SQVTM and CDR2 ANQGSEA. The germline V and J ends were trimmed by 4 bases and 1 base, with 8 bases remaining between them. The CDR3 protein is CSVGVTSYEQYF. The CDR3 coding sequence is TGCAGCGTTGGTGTCACGTCCTACGAGCAGTACTTC.

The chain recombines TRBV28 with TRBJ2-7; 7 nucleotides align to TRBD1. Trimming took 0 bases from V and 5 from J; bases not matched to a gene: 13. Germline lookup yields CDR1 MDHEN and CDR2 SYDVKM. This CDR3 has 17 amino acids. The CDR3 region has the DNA TGTGCCAGCAGTTTATGGGGGAATGGGCACAGGGGACACGAGCAGTACTTC. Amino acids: CASSLWGNGHRGHEQYF.